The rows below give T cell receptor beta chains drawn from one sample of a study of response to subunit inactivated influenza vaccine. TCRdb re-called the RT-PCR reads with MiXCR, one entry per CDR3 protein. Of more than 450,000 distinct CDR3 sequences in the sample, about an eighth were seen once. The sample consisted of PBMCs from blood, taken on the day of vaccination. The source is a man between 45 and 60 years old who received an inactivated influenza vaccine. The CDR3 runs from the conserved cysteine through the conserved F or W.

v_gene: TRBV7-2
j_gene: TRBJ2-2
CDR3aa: CASSLTTFTGELFF

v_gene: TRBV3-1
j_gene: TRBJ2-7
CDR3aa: CASSESPQGYEQYF

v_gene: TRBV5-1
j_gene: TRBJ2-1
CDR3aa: CASSKGQGAGANEQFF

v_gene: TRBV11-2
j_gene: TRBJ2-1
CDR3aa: CASSGTRGYNEQFF

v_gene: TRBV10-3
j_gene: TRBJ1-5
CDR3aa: CAISEGVDQPQHF

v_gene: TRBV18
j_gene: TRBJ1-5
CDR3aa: CASSPNNQPQHF

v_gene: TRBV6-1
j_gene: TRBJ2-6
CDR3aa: CASSEVFWAGANVLTF

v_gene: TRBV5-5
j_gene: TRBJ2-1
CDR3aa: CASSFIFSGGTYNEQFF

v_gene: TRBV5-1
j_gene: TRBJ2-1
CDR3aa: CASSDFGTGDDEQFF

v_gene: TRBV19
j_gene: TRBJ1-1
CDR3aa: CASADRPNTEAFF

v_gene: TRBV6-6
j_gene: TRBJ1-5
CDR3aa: CASALQGIQPQHF

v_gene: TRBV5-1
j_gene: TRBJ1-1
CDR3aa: CASSHDLNTEAFF

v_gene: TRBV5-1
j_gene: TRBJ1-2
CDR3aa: CASNPGGLDYGYTF

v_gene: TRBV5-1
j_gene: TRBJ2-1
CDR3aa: CASSLPSGSPYNEQFF

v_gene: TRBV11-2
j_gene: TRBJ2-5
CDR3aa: CASSLDSGTYPQETQYF

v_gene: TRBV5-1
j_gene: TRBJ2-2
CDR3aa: CASSQGQGGTGELFF

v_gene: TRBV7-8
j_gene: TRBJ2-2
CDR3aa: CASSLNRVNTGELFF

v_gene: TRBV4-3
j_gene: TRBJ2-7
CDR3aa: CASSQDPVDGTVTYEQYF

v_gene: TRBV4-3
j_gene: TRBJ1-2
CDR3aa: CASSQVTGIHGYTF

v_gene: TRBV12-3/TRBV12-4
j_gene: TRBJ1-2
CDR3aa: CASSFPQGRGDYGYTF

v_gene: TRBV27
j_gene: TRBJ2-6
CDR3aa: CASSLGGGNGANVLTF

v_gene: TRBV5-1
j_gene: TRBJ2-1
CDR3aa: CASRVNHNEQFF

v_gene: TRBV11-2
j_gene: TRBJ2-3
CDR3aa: CASSLAWNSDTQYF

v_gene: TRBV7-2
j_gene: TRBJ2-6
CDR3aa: CASSTGGRESGANVLTF

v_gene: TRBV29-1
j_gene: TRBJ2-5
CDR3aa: CSAHRGQRTQYF

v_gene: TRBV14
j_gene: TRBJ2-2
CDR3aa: CASSQVFGSGATGELFF

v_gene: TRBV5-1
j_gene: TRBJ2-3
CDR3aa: CASSLGQGTGDTQYF

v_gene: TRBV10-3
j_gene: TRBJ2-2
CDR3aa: CAIRPGLAGATGELFF

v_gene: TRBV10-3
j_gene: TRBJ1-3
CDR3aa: CASTSGTPGVGNTIYF

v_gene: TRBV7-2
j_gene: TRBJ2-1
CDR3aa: CASSYHDPYNEQFF

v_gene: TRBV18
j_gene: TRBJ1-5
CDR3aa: CASTGENQPQHF

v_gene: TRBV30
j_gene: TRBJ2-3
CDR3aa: CARKTGGISTDTQYF

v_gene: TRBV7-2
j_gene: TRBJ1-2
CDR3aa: CASSSIRDRPFYGYTF

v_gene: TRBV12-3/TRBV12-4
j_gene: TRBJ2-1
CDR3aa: CASSFSFLGNEQFF

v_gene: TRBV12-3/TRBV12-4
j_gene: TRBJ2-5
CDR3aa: CASSRSGTSGETQYF

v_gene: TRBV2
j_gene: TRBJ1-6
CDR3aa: CATRAGGENNSPLHF

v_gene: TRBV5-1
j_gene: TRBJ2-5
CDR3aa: CASSLVGLARETQYF

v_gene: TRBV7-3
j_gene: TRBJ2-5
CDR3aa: CASSLRAGGPETQYF

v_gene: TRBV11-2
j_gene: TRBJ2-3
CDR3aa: CASSLGGQQTTDTQYF

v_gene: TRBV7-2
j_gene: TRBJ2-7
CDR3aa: CASSLDPVYEQYF

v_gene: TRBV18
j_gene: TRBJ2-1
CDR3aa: CASSRPNNEQFF

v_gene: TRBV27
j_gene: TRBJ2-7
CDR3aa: CASRRSGTGFYEQYF

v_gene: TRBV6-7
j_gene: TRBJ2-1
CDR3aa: CASRNPTATLAGGTVPYNEQFF

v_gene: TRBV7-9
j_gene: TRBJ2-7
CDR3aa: CASSLGGRAYDEQYF

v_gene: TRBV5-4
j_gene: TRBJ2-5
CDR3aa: CASSFDGGPWGQETQYF

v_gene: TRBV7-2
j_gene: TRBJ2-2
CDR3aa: CASSLRLGRRNTGELFF